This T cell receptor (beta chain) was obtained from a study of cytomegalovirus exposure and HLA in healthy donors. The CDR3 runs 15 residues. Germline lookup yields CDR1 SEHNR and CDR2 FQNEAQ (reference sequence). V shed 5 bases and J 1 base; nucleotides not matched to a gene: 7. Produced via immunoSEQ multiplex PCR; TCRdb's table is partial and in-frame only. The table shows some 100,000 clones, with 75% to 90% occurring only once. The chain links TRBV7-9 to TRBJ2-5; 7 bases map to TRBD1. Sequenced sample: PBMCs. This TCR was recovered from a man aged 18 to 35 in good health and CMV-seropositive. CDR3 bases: TGTGCCAGCAGCATACCCACAGGGGCCCAAGAGACCCAGTACTTC. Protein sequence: CASSIPTGAQETQYF.